This T cell receptor (beta chain) was found in a study of monozygotic twins with inflammatory bowel disease. General study findings and limits: Among twins, concordant and discordant pairs did not differ in repertoire similarity, possibly from limited power.

Germline values: CDR1 SGHRS, CDR2 YFSETQ. This CDR3 contains 14 residues. Note on this clonotype: Its antigen is unidentified.

Using the 5' RACE reads, TCRdb records one entry per CDR3 protein without DNA. Across roughly 330,000 distinct CDR3 sequences, the top ten clones capture 2% to 2.5% of the sample. The sequencing sample was made of blood. The V call is TRBV5-1, the J call TRBJ2-1; lacking DNA, the TRBD1 call made by TCRdb goes unchecked. This sequence was found in a human donor with ulcerative colitis or Crohn's disease, or a healthy co-twin of an affected twin (not recorded which). The CDR3 loop is CASSSPGQTLQQFF.